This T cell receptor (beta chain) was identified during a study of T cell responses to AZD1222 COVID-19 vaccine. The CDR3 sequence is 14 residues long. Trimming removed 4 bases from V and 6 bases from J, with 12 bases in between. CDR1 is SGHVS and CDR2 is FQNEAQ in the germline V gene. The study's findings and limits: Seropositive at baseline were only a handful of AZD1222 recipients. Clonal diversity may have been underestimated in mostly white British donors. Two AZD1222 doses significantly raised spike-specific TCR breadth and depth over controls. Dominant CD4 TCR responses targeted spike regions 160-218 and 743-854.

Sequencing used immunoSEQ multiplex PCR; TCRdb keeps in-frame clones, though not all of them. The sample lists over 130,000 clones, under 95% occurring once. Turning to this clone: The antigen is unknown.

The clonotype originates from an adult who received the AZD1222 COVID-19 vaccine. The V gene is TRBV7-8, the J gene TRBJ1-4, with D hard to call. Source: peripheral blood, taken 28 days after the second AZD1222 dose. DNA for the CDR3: TGTGCCAGCAGCTCGTCCGGGGATTATGAAAAACTGTTTTTT. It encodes CASSSSGDYEKLFF.